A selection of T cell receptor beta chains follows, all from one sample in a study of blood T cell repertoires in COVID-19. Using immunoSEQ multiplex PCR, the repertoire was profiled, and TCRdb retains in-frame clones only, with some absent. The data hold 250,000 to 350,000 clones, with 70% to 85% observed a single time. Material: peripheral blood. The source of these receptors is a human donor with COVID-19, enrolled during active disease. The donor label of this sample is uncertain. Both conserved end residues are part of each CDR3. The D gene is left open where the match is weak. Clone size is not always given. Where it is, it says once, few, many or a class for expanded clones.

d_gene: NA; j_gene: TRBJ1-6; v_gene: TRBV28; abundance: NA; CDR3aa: CASNPGGGPYNSPLHF; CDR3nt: TGTGCCAGCAACCCGGGCGGGGGCCCTTATAATTCACCCCTCCACTTT
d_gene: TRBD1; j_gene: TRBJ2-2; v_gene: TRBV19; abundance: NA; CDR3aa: CASSIPRQGAGELFF; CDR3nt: TGTGCCAGTAGTATTCCGAGACAGGGGGCCGGGGAGCTGTTTTTT
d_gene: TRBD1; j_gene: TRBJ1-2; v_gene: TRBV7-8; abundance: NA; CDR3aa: CASSSTDRGYYGYTF; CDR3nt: TGTGCCAGCAGCTCTACGGACAGGGGGTACTATGGCTACACCTTC
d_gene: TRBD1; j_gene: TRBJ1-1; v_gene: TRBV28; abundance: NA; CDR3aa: CASSSWTGMNTEAFF; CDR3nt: TGTGCCAGCAGTTCCTGGACAGGGATGAACACTGAAGCTTTCTTT
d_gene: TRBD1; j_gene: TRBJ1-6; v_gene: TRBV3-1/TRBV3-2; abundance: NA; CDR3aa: CASSQAGGTGNSPLHF; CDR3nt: TGTGCCAGCAGCCAAGCTGGCGGGACAGGGAATTCACCCCTCCACTTT
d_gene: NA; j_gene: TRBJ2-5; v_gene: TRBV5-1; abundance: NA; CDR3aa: CASSLGRDFMGQETQYF; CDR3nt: TGCGCCAGCAGCTTGGGTCGGGACTTTATGGGGCAGGAGACCCAGTACTTC
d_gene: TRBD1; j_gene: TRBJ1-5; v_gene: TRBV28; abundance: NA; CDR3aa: CASSSSTGGSQPQHF; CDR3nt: TGTGCCAGCAGTTCCTCGACAGGGGGGAGTCAGCCCCAGCATTTT
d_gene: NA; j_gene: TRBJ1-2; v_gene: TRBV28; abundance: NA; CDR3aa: CASSPPGQGYGYTF; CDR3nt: TGTGCCAGCAGTCCCCCAGGGCAGGGCTATGGCTACACCTTC
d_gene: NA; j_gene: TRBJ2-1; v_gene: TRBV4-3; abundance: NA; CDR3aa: CASSQGWASNEQFF; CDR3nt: TGCGCCAGCAGCCAGGGCTGGGCTTCTAATGAGCAGTTCTTC
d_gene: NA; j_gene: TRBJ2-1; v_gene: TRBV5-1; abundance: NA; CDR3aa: CASSLDMRRNEQFF; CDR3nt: TGCGCCAGCAGCTTGGACATGAGGAGGAATGAGCAGTTCTTC
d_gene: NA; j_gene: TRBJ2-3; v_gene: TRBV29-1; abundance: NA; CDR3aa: CSVFGSRGSTDTQYF; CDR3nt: TGCAGCGTTTTCGGGTCAAGGGGGAGCACAGATACGCAGTATTTT
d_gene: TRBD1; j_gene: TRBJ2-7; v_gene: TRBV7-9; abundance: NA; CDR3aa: CASSRTGESVQYF; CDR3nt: TGTGCCAGCAGCCGGACAGGGGAATCAGTGCAGTACTTC
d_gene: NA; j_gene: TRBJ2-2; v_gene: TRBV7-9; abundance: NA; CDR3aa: CASSLLRGGTGELFF; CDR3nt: TGTGCCAGCAGCTTACTTCGAGGGGGCACCGGGGAGCTGTTTTTT
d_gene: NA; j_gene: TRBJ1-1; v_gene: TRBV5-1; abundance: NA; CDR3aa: CASSAGLGDTEAFF; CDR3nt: TGCGCCAGCAGCGCCGGACTTGGGGACACTGAAGCTTTCTTT
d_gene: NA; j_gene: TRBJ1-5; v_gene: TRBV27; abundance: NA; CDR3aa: CASSKGGDQPQHF; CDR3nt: TGTGCCAGCTCGAAGGGGGGGGATCAGCCCCAGCATTTT
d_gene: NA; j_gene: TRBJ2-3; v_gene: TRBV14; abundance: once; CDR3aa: CASSQERDSLDTQYF; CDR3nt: TGTGCCAGCAGCCAAGAAAGAGATTCATTAGATACGCAGTATTTT
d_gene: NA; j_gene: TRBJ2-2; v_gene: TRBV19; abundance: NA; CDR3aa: CASSAPGTGELFF; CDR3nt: TGTGCCAGTAGTGCCCCGGGCACCGGGGAGCTGTTTTTT
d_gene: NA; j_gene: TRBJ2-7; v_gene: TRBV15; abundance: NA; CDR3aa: CATSRVSLGSEQYF; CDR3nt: TGTGCCACCAGCAGAGTTAGTCTAGGCAGCGAGCAGTACTTC
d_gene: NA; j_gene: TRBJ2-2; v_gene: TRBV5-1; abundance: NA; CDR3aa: CASSYITGTNTGELFF; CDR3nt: TGCGCCAGCAGCTATATCACAGGGACGAACACCGGGGAGCTGTTTTTT
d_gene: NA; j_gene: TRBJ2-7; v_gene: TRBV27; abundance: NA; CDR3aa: CASSLVTGLGEQYF; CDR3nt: TGTGCCAGCAGTTTAGTGACGGGACTCGGAGAGCAGTACTTC
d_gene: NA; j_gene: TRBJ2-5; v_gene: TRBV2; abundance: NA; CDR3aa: CASTIRVQETQYF; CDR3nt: TGTGCCAGCACCATCAGGGTCCAAGAGACCCAGTACTTC
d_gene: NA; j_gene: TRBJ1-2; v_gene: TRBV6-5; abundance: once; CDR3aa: CASTTTGIRNYGYTF; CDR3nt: TGTGCCAGCACCACCACCGGGATTCGGAACTATGGCTACACCTTC
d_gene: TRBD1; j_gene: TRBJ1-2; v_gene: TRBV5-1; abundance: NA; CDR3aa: CASSEIRQGGRYGYTF; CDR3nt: TGCGCCAGCAGCGAAATCCGACAGGGGGGTAGATATGGCTACACCTTC
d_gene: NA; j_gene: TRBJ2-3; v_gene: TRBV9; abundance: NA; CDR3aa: CASSVGYGTDTQYF; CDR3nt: TGTGCCAGCAGCGTAGGTTATGGCACAGATACGCAGTATTTT
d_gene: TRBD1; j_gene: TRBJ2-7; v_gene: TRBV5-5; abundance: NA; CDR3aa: CASSSRTGGLEEQYF; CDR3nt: TGTGCCAGCAGCTCTCGGACAGGGGGCCTAGAAGAGCAGTACTTC
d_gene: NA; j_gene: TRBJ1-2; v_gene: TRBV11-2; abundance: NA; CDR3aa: CASSSSPGSRQETF; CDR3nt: TGTGCCAGCAGCTCCTCCCCCGGCAGTAGACAGGAAACCTTC
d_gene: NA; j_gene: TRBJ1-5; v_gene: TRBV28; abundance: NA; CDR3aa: CASSSDLGGSSQPQHF; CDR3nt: TGTGCCAGCAGTTCCGACCTCGGGGGATCGAGTCAGCCCCAGCATTTT
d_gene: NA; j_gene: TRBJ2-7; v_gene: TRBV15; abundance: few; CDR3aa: CATSRDRVVDEQYF; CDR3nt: TGTGCCACCAGCAGAGACCGGGTCGTCGACGAGCAGTACTTC
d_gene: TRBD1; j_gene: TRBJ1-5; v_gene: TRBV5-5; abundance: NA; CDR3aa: CASSLAPFRQGGGNQPQHF; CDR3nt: TGTGCCAGCAGCTTGGCCCCCTTCCGACAGGGTGGGGGCAATCAGCCCCAGCATTTT
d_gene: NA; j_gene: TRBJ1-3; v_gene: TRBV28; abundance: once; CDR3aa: CASSWEGSGNTIYF; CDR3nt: TGTGCCAGCAGTTGGGAGGGCTCTGGAAACACCATATATTTT
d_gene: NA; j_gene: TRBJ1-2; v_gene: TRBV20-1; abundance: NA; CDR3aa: CSASLEQLNYGYTF; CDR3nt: TGCAGTGCTAGTTTGGAACAGCTTAACTATGGCTACACCTTC
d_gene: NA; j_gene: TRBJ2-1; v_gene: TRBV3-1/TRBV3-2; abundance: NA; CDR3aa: CASSQVFSGPNEQFF; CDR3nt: TGTGCCAGCAGCCAAGTCTTCAGCGGGCCCAATGAGCAGTTCTTC
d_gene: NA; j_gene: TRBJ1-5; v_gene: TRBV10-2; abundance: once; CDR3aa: CASSDRGQPQHF; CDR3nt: TGCGCCAGCAGTGACAGGGGTCAGCCCCAGCATTTT
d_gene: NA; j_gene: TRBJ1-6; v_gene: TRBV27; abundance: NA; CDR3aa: CASRGWQDGSPLHF; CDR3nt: TGTGCCAGCAGGGGTTGGCAGGATGGTTCACCCCTCCACTTT
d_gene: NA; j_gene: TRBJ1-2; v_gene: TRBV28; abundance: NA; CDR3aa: CASRMQFNYGYTF; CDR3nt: TGTGCCAGCAGGATGCAGTTTAACTATGGCTACACCTTC
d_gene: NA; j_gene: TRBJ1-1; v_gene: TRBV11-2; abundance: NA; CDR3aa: CASSLVAGRSEAFF; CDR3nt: TGTGCCAGCAGCTTAGTGGCAGGGCGGAGTGAAGCTTTCTTT
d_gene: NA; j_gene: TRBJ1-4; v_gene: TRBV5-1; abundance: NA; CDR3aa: CASSLDTFGEKLFF; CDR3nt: TGCGCCAGCAGCTTGGATACGTTTGGCGAAAAACTGTTTTTT
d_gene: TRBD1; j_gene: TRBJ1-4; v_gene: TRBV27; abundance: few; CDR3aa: CASSRGRTNEKLFF; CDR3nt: TGTGCCAGCAGTAGGGGGCGTACTAATGAAAAACTGTTTTTT
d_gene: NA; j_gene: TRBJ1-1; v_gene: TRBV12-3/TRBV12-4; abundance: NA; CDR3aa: CASSQTIHTEAFF; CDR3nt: TGTGCCAGCAGTCAAACAATACACACTGAAGCTTTCTTT
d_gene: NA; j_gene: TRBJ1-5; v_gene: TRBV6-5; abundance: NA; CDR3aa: CASRGVRNQPQHF; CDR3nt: TGTGCCAGCAGAGGGGTTAGGAATCAGCCCCAGCATTTT
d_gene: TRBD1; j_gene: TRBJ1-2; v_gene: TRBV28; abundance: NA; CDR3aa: CASSYPGQGPYGYTF; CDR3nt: TGTGCCAGCAGTTATCCGGGACAGGGCCCATATGGCTACACCTTC
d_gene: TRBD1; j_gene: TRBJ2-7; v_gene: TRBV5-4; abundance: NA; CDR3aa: CASSPPGTGRTEQYF; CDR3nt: TGTGCCAGCAGCCCTCCCGGGACAGGGCGGACCGAGCAGTACTTC